The next 30 T cell receptor beta chains were all read from a single sample in a study of T cell repertoires in cytomegalovirus infection. Their antigen targets remain unknown. In TCRdb, the reads were re-called with MiXCR into one record per CDR3 protein. The sample has about 890,000 distinct CDR3 sequences, around 31% seen once. The starting material was cultured CD8+ T cells from PBMCs, obtained from culture after CMV antigen stimulation. The receptors derive from a human donor in good health (CMV status not recorded). Some clones in this sample may be carry-over from other donors' samples.

This clonotype was counted only a few times. This chain links TRBV12-3 or TRBV12-4 with TRBJ1-2; tentative D call: TRBD1 (5 bases). The CDR3 is made up of 14 amino acids. V lost 6 bases, J lost 4 bases, and 15 bases lay in between. For the CDR3, the DNA is TGTGCCAGCAGCACCGGGACGGACTCCTATGGCTACACCTTC. It translates to CASSTGTDSYGYTF.

This clonotype was picked up one time. The genes are TRBV27 and TRBJ1-6; a possible D gene is TRBD1 (5 bases). Germline V gene lookup returns CDR1 MNHEY and CDR2 SMNVEV (reference sequence). V shed 0 bases and J shed 13 bases, with 10 bases lying between them. The CDR3 runs to 13 residues. CDR3 nucleotide sequence: TGTGCCAGCAGTTTATCCGGGGGTAGGCCCCTCCACTTT. It codes for CASSLSGGRPLHF.

This sequence joins TRBV4-1 and TRBJ2-1; 8 positions match TRBD2. Germline V lookup: CDR1 MGHRA, CDR2 YSYEKL. This CDR3 is 14 amino acids long. Trimming cost V 4 bases and J 7 bases; bases outside gene matches: 6. The CDR3 reads CASSPRGALNEQFF. The CDR3 DNA is TGCGCCAGCAGCCCGCGGGGGGCCTTAAATGAGCAGTTCTTC.

The chain carries TRBV24-1 and TRBJ1-6; no firm D call. The CDR3 extends over 13 amino acids. Trimming took off 5 bases at V and 4 bases at J, with 5 bases between the two ends. Germline V gene lookup returns CDR1 KGHDR and CDR2 SFDVKD. CDR3 residues: CATSAHYNSPLHF. The CDR3 region has the DNA TGTGCCACCAGTGCGCATTATAATTCACCCCTCCACTTT.

Only a few counts were recorded for this clonotype. This rearrangement joins TRBV11-2 to TRBJ2-7; a possible D gene is TRBD1 (5 bases). The V end lost 1 base, the J end lost 3 bases, and 10 bases lay between the germline ends. The CDR3 loop spans 14 amino acids. Germline loops: CDR1 SGHAT, CDR2 FQNNGV. The CDR3 coding sequence is TGTGCCAGCAGCTTAGCGCAGGGAAACTACGAGCAGTACGTC. Protein product: CASSLAQGNYEQYV.

This clonotype was detected only once. The chain is built from TRBV7-9 and TRBJ1-2, with D maybe TRBD1 (5 bases). The CDR3 is made up of 14 amino acids. Trimming stripped 5 bases from V and 6 bases from J, with 16 bases between. Germline V gives CDR1 SEHNR, CDR2 FQNEAQ (reference sequence). DNA of the CDR3: TGTGCCAGCAGCCTCTCTGGGGGGGGTCATGGCTACACCTTC. It translates to CASSLSGGGHGYTF. The variable domain in full, with the rest retrieved from reference TRBV7-9 and TRBJ1-2, is DTGVSQNPRHKITKRGQNVTFRCDPISEHNRLYWYRQTLGQGPEFLTYFQNEAQLEKSRLLSDRFSAERPKGSFSTLEIQRTEQGDSAMYLCASSLSGGGHGYTFGSGTRLTVV.

This clonotype was recorded only once. The V gene is TRBV10-3, the J gene TRBJ1-1; tentatively, D is TRBD1 (5 bases). The CDR3 has 13 amino acids. Germline lookup yields CDR1 ENHRY and CDR2 SYGVKD. V was pared by 7 bases and J by 1 base, with 10 bases between. This chain's CDR3 is CAIKGTENTEAFF. The CDR3 nucleotides are TGTGCCATCAAGGGGACGGAGAACACTGAAGCTTTCTTT.

The rearrangement links TRBV10-3 to TRBJ2-7; D unresolved. Germline CDR1 reads ENHRY; CDR2 reads SYGVKD. The CDR3 sequence is 13 residues long. V dropped 3 bases and J dropped 3 bases, with 9 bases sitting between them. The CDR3 reads CAISEGFGYEQYV. The CDR3 nucleotides are TGTGCCATCAGTGAAGGGTTCGGCTACGAGCAGTACGTC.

This clonotype was counted a few times. The chain couples TRBV28 to TRBJ2-3; D perhaps matches TRBD1 (6 bases). Between the trimmed V and J ends, which lost 1 base and 0 bases, there was a span of 11 bases. The CDR3 contains 16 residues. Per germline, CDR1 MDHEN and CDR2 SYDVKM. CDR3 sequence reads: CASSLSYRASTDTQYF. The CDR3 bases are TGTGCCAGCAGTTTATCATACAGGGCTAGCACAGATACGCAGTATTTT.

This clonotype occurred a few times. V gene TRBV28 combines with J gene TRBJ2-3; 11 bases align to TRBD2. The CDR3 runs 18 residues. Germline values: CDR1 MDHEN, CDR2 SYDVKM. With V trimmed by 6 bases and J by 0 bases, 11 bases remained unmatched. This CDR3 is CASRHLAGGPLSTDTQYF. As DNA, the CDR3 is TGTGCCAGCAGACATCTAGCGGGGGGCCCCCTCAGCACAGATACGCAGTATTTT.

In this sample, this clonotype turned up a few times. V and J are TRBV12-5 and TRBJ1-2; TRBD1 might be the D (5 bases). CDR1 LGHNT and CDR2 FRNRAP come from the germline V gene. This CDR3 comprises 11 residues. The germline V and J ends were trimmed by 3 bases and 8 bases, with 7 bases remaining between them. In DNA, the CDR3 is TGTGCTAGTGGTTTTAGGGACGGCTACACCTTC. Amino acids: CASGFRDGYTF.

The gene calls are TRBV3-1 and TRBJ2-7; 7 bases are shared with TRBD1. Trimming removed 0 bases from V and 3 bases from J; junction bases left unmatched: 5. The CDR3 totals 15 residues. Germline CDR1 is LGHDT and CDR2 is YNNKEL (reference sequence). The CDR3, as DNA: TGTGCCAGCAGCCAAGAGGTAGGGGGCTTCTACGAGCAGTACTTC. Protein sequence: CASSQEVGGFYEQYF.

The CDR3 loop reads CASSPLQGSPDLVGELFF. CDR3 sequence (DNA): TGCGCCAGCAGCCCCTTACAGGGGTCCCCAGATTTAGTCGGGGAGCTGTTTTTT. The rearrangement uses TRBV4-3 and TRBJ2-2, with 7 bases aligning to TRBD1. In germline, CDR1 is LGHNA, CDR2 YSLEER. V was pared by 4 bases and J by 7 bases, with 18 bases of the junction left unmatched. The CDR3 is 18 residues long.

This clonotype was seen once. V and J are TRBV5-5 and TRBJ2-1, with 13 bases identical to TRBD2. The V and J ends lost 1 base and 2 bases, in that order; junction bases with no gene match: 12. The CDR3 loop spans 20 amino acids. CDR1 is SGHKS and CDR2 is YYEKEE in the germline V gene (reference sequence). The CDR3 region is CASSLNRLAGGGSPYNEQFF. The CDR3, as DNA: TGTGCCAGCAGCTTGAATAGACTAGCGGGGGGAGGGAGTCCCTACAATGAGCAGTTCTTC.

The genes are TRBV18 and TRBJ1-1, with D perhaps matching TRBD1 (6 bases). The CDR3 has 15 amino acids. The V gene's germline CDR1 is KGHSH and CDR2 LQKENI. Trimming cost V 2 bases and J 0 bases, with 10 bases left between them. The CDR3 DNA sequence: TGTGCCAGCTCACCAGAGAGGGACATGAACACTGAAGCTTTCTTT. Amino acids: CASSPERDMNTEAFF.

Regarding this clonotype: The junction differs from germline at one of its ends, possibly a read error. The rearrangement joins TRBV28 to TRBJ1-6, with 9 bases aligning to TRBD1. Germline V gene lookup returns CDR1 MDHEN and CDR2 SYDVKM. The CDR3 covers 14 residues. The CDR3, as DNA: TGTGCCAGCAGCCTCCGGACAGGGGTTTCACCCCTCCACTTC. It yields the protein CASSLRTGVSPLHF.

The rearrangement links TRBV7-2 to TRBJ1-4; D not resolved. Per germline, CDR1 SGHTA and CDR2 FQGNSA. V gave up 0 bases and J gave up 7 bases, with 9 bases separating them. The length of the CDR3 is 14 residues. The CDR3 DNA reads as TGTGCCAGCAGCTTAGCAGTCTGGGGTGAAAAACTGTTTTTT. It translates to CASSLAVWGEKLFF. The full variable domain, with the rest looked up from reference TRBV7-2 and TRBJ1-4, is GAGVSQSPSNKVTEKGKDVELRCDPISGHTALYWYRQSLGQGLEFLIYFQGNSAPDKSGLPSDRFSAERTGGSVSTLTIQRTQQEDSAVYLCASSLAVWGEKLFFGSGTQLSVL.

J is TRBJ2-7 and V is TRBV2, with 9 positions matching TRBD1. This CDR3 is 14 amino acids long. J was trimmed by 6 bases and V by 7 bases; bases with no gene match: 10. Germline lookup yields CDR1 SNHLY and CDR2 FYNNEI. This CDR3 reads CASNRRDRVIEQYF. The CDR3 region has the DNA TGTGCCAGCAACCGCCGGGACAGGGTCATCGAGCAGTACTTC.

The rearrangement joins TRBV9 to TRBJ1-1, with TRBD1 identical over 7 bases. Germline V gene sequence: CDR1 SGDLS, CDR2 YYNGEE. After removal of 0 bases from V and 2 bases from J, the junction contained 10 bases not matched to a gene. The CDR3 sequence is 17 residues long. The CDR3 sequence: CASSVGRDSLLNTEAFF. The CDR3 DNA follows: TGTGCCAGCAGCGTAGGACGGGACAGCCTCCTCAACACTGAAGCTTTCTTT.

In this sample, this clonotype turned up a few times. The rearrangement joins TRBV6-1 to TRBJ1-2; D uncertain. CDR1 MNHNS and CDR2 SASEGT come from the germline V gene. Trimming removed 3 bases at V and 12 bases at J, with 17 bases between. The CDR3 totals 13 residues. The CDR3 region is CASSEFGQKPHTF. CDR3 in DNA: TGTGCCAGCAGTGAGTTTGGGCAGAAACCCCACACCTTC.

This clonotype turned up a few times. This chain uses TRBV7-9 with TRBJ2-5, with 9 bases that match TRBD2. Germline V CDR1 and CDR2: SEHNR, FQNEAQ (reference sequence). The CDR3 length is 15 residues. Trimming cost V 3 bases and J 1 base; bases outside gene matches: 3. CDR3 in amino acids: CASSLSGGPQETQYF. CDR3 coding DNA: TGTGCCAGCAGCTTGAGCGGGGGGCCCCAAGAGACCCAGTACTTC.

The chain combines TRBV3-1 with TRBJ1-2; possibly TRBD1 for D (5 bases). CDR1 LGHDT and CDR2 YNNKEL come from the germline V gene (reference sequence). This CDR3 region has 16 residues. V lost 5 bases to trimming and J lost 2 bases, with 18 bases between them. The DNA for the CDR3 is TGTGCCAGCAGCGGGCGGGGCTCGGCCGAAAACTATGGCTACACCTTC. Encoded protein: CASSGRGSAENYGYTF.

This clonotype occurred a few times. J is TRBJ2-1 and V is TRBV6-5, with 7 bases matching TRBD1. CDR1 is MNHEY and CDR2 is SVGAGI in the germline V gene. V trimming: 0 bases; J trimming: 10 bases; junction bases outside the gene matches: 0. The CDR3 has 12 residues. In DNA form, the CDR3 reads TGTGCCAGCAGTTACTCGACAGGGGAGCAGTTCTTC. Translating gives CASSYSTGEQFF.

This clonotype has only a few counts. This chain joins TRBV27 and TRBJ2-3; D not certain. Germline CDR1 MNHEY, CDR2 SMNVEV (reference sequence). V gave up 6 bases and J gave up 5 bases, with 15 bases separating them. This CDR3 region has 14 residues. CDR3 in amino acids: CASSPEDFRDTQYF. CDR3 coding DNA: TGTGCCAGCAGCCCCGAAGATTTTAGAGATACGCAGTATTTT.

Of note for this clonotype: This could be a read error, since a much larger clone is one nucleotide away. The chain joins TRBV10-3 to TRBJ2-1; D call uncertain. In germline, CDR1 is ENHRY, CDR2 SYGVKD. The CDR3 length is 16 residues. CDR3 residues: CAVSGSVNSSYNEQFF. The CDR3 DNA reads as TGTGCCGTCAGTGGGTCTGTAAATAGCTCCTACAATGAGCAGTTCTTC.

This chain uses TRBV7-6 with TRBJ2-2; 7 positions agree with TRBD1. J lost 2 bases, V lost 7 bases, and 10 bases had no gene match. CDR1 is SGHVS and CDR2 is FNYEAQ in the germline V gene. This CDR3 region has 16 residues. In DNA form, the CDR3 reads TGTGCCAGCACCCTGTGGCAGGGGGAAAACACCGGGGAGCTGTTTTTT. Translation: CASTLWQGENTGELFF.

There are a few counts of this clonotype. This chain links TRBV4-1 with TRBJ2-2; 7 bases fit TRBD2. The CDR3 has 14 amino acids. CDR1 and CDR2 (germline): MGHRA, YSYEKL. The junction had 6 bases not matched to a gene; V was cut back by 5 bases and J by 6 bases. The CDR3 region is CASSLGLVAGELFF. In nucleotides, the CDR3 is TGCGCCAGCAGCTTAGGACTAGTCGCCGGGGAGCTGTTTTTT.

The rearrangement links TRBV27 to TRBJ1-4; possibly TRBD1 for D (5 bases). Trimming pared 8 bases from V and 6 bases from J, leaving 13 bases between. The germline V gene has CDR1 MNHEY and CDR2 SMNVEV (reference sequence). This CDR3 has 13 amino acids. CDR3 loop: CASRPGLDEKLFF. CDR3 DNA sequence: TGTGCCAGCCGTCCAGGGTTGGATGAAAAACTGTTTTTT.

The genes are TRBV28 and TRBJ2-7; 7 nucleotides line up with TRBD2. Germline V gene lookup returns CDR1 MDHEN and CDR2 SYDVKM. The V gene end was trimmed by 4 bases and the J gene end by 6 bases; junction bases not matched to a gene: 9. The CDR3 has 14 residues. Here the CDR3 DNA reads TGTGCCAGCAGTTCTCCCCGGACTAGAGGCGAGCAGTACGTC. Translated, it gives CASSSPRTRGEQYV.

The genes are TRBV6-2 or TRBV6-3 and TRBJ1-5, with TRBD1 identical over 8 bases. Trimming cost V 6 bases and J 3 bases; bases outside gene matches: 4. Germline CDR1 MNHEY, CDR2 SVGEGT. CDR3 length: 14 residues. The CDR3 spells CASSFRGLNQPQHF. The CDR3 nucleotides read TGTGCCAGCAGCTTCAGGGGGCTCAATCAGCCCCAGCATTTT.